This TCR beta chain was profiled in a study of T cells in tuberculosis. Study-wide points: The stringent gate may have excluded weak CD1B-GMM tetramer binders.

This clone came up once. The repertoire was sequenced with immunoSEQ multiplex PCR; TCRdb's copy has only in-frame clones and lacks some. The sample comprises about 58,000 clones, around 90% of which are singletons, and less than 25% rests with the top ten. Thawed, overnight-rested PBMC were stained with GMM-loaded CD1B tetramer, viability dye and anti-CD3, then sorted. CD1B tetramers were loaded with Rhodococcus equi-derived C32 glucose monomycolate. Approximately 100,000 tetramer-negative cells were sorted from each donor. V was pared by 0 bases and J by 1 base, with 6 bases of the junction left unmatched. Germline CDR1 reads LGHNA; CDR2 reads YSLEER. The CDR3 consists of 18 residues.

The clonotype was recovered from an adult woman with latent tuberculosis. The V call is TRBV4-3, the J call TRBJ1-3, with 10 nucleotides matching TRBD1. Sequenced material: CD1b-GMM tetramer-negative cells sorted from PBMCs. The CDR3 loop is CASSQDWDRGRSGNTIYF. The DNA of the CDR3 is TGCGCCAGCAGCCAAGATTGGGACAGGGGTAGGTCTGGAAACACCATATATTTT.